Reported below is one T cell receptor beta chain. This clonotype was recorded many times. Its antigen is unknown. No qualities accompany the bases; no much larger clone lies one base away. Clipping removes 0 bases from V and 2 bases from J, with 5 as the unmatched junction base count. The germline V gene specifies MGHRA as CDR1 and YSYEKL as CDR2. Measured from the cysteine to the phenylalanine, the CDR3 is 16 residues long. Only the CDR3 region is kept as DNA, spanning 48 bases read in frame from base 1. The receptor library was made with PCR. The instrument was a NextSeq 500. Preparation of bulk TCR libraries followed a previously described approach, with the TCR primers listed in Table S5. The Qiagen AllPrep DNA/RNA kit was used to purify total RNA. Before analysis, reads from multiple sequencing runs of one library were combined. As for how the authors treated the data: Reads were retained only if the reads had an exact TCR constant sequence, and the retained reads were trimmed to 150 nt and grouped according to their 12-nt molecular barcodes. Reads within each barcode group were sub-clustered using a 15% Levenshtein threshold, and quality-weighted consensus sequences were constructed for each RNA molecule. Non-functional sequences were excluded, and lower-count sequences lying one edit away from another sequence were also excluded. Based on fitting two negative binomial distributions, any barcode sub-cluster with under 20% of the maximum read count was discarded. Clones were called with MiXCR by TCRdb after fastp trimmed the public reads at Q25, and only in-frame beta chains were retained. For every CDR3 protein sequence, its rows merge into one entry that carries the most common genes and DNA. TCRdb assigned the V and J calls; the authors' analysis was not used. Recorded for this sample are about 630,000 distinct CDR3 sequences; roughly 25% of them occurred a single time. Together, the top ten hold 0.7% to 0.95% of the sample.

The sample belongs to a study of molecular identifiers for immune sequencing clone quantification (dated by TCRdb to 2016 to 2018). General notes on the study: For a replicate experiment, RNA from around 20,000 or 99,000 naive CD8 T cells was divided into five aliquots, of which four were sequenced. This methods study benchmarked molecular-identifier clustering-based TCR repertoire sequencing (MIDCIRS) and TCR RNA copy counting, using CD8 T cells to do so.

Naive CD8 T cell libraries were made from approximately 20,000 to 1,000,000 sorted cells using 10%, 30% or 50% of purified RNA. Naive CD8 T cells, defined as CD8+CD4-CCR7+CD45RA+, were FACS-sorted into RLT Plus buffer on a BD FACSAria II. To test detection sensitivity, Jurkat RNA equivalent to ten TCR copies was spiked into samples of roughly 20,000-1,100,000 naive CD8 T cells. CD8 T cells were enriched using RosetteSep CD8+ T Cell Enrichment Cocktail and Ficoll-Paque, and the enriched cells then underwent ACK red cell lysis. General findings and caveats noted by the study authors: When barcode sub-clustering was not used, chimeric consensus sequences inflated TCR diversity, with chimeras reaching as high as 47%. The sizes of highly expanded clones could end up underestimated when identical TCR molecules share a barcode. The naive libraries included spiked-in Jurkat TCR RNA (roughly eleven copies' worth), and this Jurkat TCR RNA is not part of the donor repertoire. Clones above 20 RNA copies held over 98% of molecules in CMV-specific effector cells but under 1% in naive cells. Modeling indicated 2.5 to 3.5 TCR RNA copies recovered per cell, compared with 9 to 10 by digital PCR, which implies a capture efficiency of approximately 31%. A single cell's worth of spiked-in Jurkat TCR RNA was reported detectable even among approximately 930,000 naive CD8 T cells.

This clonotype originated in a human donor in good health. Some libraries in this study had Jurkat cell RNA spiked in. The rearrangement combines TRBV4-1 with TRBJ2-7; 9 nucleotides in the junction match TRBD1. Sequencing was done on a sample of naive CD8+ T cells from blood, with Jurkat cell RNA spiked in. Explained via the paper, the cell subset or site label denotes: FACS-sorted CD8+CD4-CCR7+CD45RA+ naive T cells. The CDR3 is CASSQENRGRTYEQYF. The DNA sequence is TGCGCCAGCAGCCAAGAGAACAGGGGGCGAACCTACGAGCAGTACTTC.